This T cell receptor beta chain was sequenced in a study of regulatory T cells in long-lasting Graves disease. A remark on this clonotype: Antigen unknown.

CDR3 regions were amplified by Arm-PCR using iRepertoire HTBI primers to build TCR beta libraries. TCRdb re-called the multiplex PCR reads through MiXCR, storing one row per CDR3 protein. Here the sample spans more than 300,000 distinct CDR3 sequences, approximately 25% being singletons. Time point reported: persistent/refractory GD, antithyroid drugs over 5 years with positive TRAb. Preparation of the TCR library used RNA extracted from PBMCs. This CDR3 has 16 residues. From germline, CDR1 is MGHRA and CDR2 YSYEKL. The V and J ends lost 1 base and 3 bases respectively, with 15 bases between them. Findings and caveats of the study: Analysis covered peripheral blood alone, not thyroid tissue.

The material was peripheral blood mononuclear cells (PBMCs), obtained when the disease was refractory, from a patient treated with antithyroid drugs. The TCR was taken from a woman aged 40-49 years with Graves disease. The chain joins TRBV4-1 to TRBJ2-5; no firm D call. The CDR3 sequence is CASSQVFPPPEETQYF. Here the CDR3 DNA reads TGCGCCAGCAGCCAAGTCTTCCCCCCTCCTGAAGAGACCCAGTACTTC.